This T cell receptor (beta chain) was recovered during a study of PD-1 blockade in classical Hodgkin lymphoma. Study-wide findings and caveats: In newly diagnosed patients, baseline TCR diversity was reportedly below that of healthy donors.

Sequenced by immunoSEQ multiplex PCR; TCRdb stores in-frame clones only, minus some. This sample has about 47,000 clones; just over 90% occur once, and the top ten carry approximately 4.9%. The CDR3 totals 18 residues. CDR1 is SGHRS and CDR2 is YFSETQ in the germline V gene. The V segment lost 0 bases and the J segment 0 bases; nucleotides outside the gene matches: 7. Notes on this clone: The antigen is undetermined.

Time point indicated: newly diagnosed, previously untreated cHL patient sample. PBMCs from patients with newly diagnosed, untreated classical Hodgkin lymphoma served as a comparison group for the relapsed/refractory trial patients. The gene calls are TRBV5-1 and TRBJ2-3; 10 bases match TRBD2. The sequenced sample consisted of peripheral blood mononuclear cells (PBMCs). This clonotype was obtained from a human donor with classical Hodgkin lymphoma. CDR3 in amino acids: CASSLGLAGASSTDTQYF. DNA of the CDR3: TGCGCCAGCAGCTTGGGTCTAGCGGGAGCCTCTAGCACAGATACGCAGTATTTT.